This T cell receptor beta chain was captured in a study of CD8+CD57+ T cells in acquired aplastic anemia. General study points: For CD8+ Simpson's diversity, patients and controls showed no significant difference.

Genomic DNA, the template, was used for profiling of the TCR beta VDJ and CDR3. TCRdb independently ran MiXCR on the reads; one entry per CDR3 protein. The profile covers hundreds of thousands of distinct CDR3 sequences, with around 72% appearing a single time and 3.5% to 4.5% taken by the ten largest. This clonotype has just one count. The antigen is not known. The V and J ends lost 4 bases and 6 bases respectively, with 11 bases between them. The CDR3 sequence is 13 residues long. CDR1 KGHDR and CDR2 SFDVKD come from the germline V gene. J is TRBJ1-1 and V is TRBV24-1; D may be TRBD1 (6 bases). The TCR sequence derives from a human donor in good health, serving as a control. The sequenced sample consisted of sorted CD4+, CD8+, or CD8+CD57+ T cells (not recorded which) from PBMCs. The CDR3, as DNA: TGTGCCACCAGTGAAACAGGGAGCGCTGAAGCTTTCTTT. The encoded protein is CATSETGSAEAFF.